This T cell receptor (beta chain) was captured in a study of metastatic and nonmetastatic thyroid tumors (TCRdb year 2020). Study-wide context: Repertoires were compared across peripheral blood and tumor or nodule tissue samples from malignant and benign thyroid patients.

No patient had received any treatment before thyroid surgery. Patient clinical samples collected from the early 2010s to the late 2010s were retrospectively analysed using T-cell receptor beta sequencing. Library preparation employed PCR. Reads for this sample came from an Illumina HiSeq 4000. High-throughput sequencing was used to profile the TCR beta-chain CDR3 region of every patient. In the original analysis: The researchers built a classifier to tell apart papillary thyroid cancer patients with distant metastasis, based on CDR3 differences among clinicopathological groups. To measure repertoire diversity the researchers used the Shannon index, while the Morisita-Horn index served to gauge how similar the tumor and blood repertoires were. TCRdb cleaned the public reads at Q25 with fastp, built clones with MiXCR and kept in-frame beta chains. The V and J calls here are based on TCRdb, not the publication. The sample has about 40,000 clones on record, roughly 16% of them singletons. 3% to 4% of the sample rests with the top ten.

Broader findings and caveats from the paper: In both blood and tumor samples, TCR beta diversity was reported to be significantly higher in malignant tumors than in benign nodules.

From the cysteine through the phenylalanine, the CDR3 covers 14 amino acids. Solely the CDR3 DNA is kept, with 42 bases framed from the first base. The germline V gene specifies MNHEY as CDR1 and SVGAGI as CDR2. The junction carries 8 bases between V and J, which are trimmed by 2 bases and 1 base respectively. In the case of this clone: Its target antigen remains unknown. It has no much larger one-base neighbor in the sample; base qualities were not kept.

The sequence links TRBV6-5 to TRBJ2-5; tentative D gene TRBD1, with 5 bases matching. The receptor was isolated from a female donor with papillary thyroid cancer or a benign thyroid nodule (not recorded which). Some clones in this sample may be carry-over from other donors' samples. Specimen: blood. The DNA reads TGTGCCAGCAGTTACGGGGCTGGCCAAGAGACCCAGTACTTC. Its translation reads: CASSYGAGQETQYF.